These 14 T cell receptor beta chains came from one sample sequenced in a study of HIV-infected patients and healthy controls. cDNA was made from 500 ng RNA using alpha and beta constant primers. Using multiplexing indices, alpha and beta chain libraries were generated apart by chain-specific third strand synthesis. TCRdb redid the calling of the 5' RACE reads with MiXCR, one entry per CDR3 protein. This table has about 10,000 distinct CDR3 sequences, roughly 5.6% appearing once. All unsorted peripheral T cells were captured because whole blood was used without fractionation. Sequencing used blood, obtained before antiretroviral therapy. All receptors derive from an adult with HIV infection.

This clonotype was seen at least ten times. This chain uses TRBV24-1 with TRBJ2-3, with 8 bases aligning to TRBD2. The V gene's germline CDR1 is KGHDR and CDR2 SFDVKD. With V trimmed by 5 bases and J by 4 bases, 10 bases remained unmatched. The CDR3 has 16 amino acids. The CDR3: CATSVVKRERPDTQYF. CDR3 DNA: TGTGCCACCAGTGTCGTAAAGCGGGAGAGGCCAGATACGCAGTATTTT.

The chain uses TRBV12-3 or TRBV12-4 and TRBJ2-7; no reliable D call. The V gene lost 4 bases and the J gene lost 3 bases, with 10 bases spanning the gap. The CDR3 sequence is 13 residues long. The CDR3 DNA follows: TGTGCCAGCAGTTCCTTCACTGTCTACGAGCAGTACTTC. Residues: CASSSFTVYEQYF.

This clonotype was recorded many times. The V call is TRBV20-1, the J call TRBJ2-1; D is uncertain. There are 14 residues in the CDR3. The V end was cut by 6 bases, the J end by 5 bases, with 17 bases between. Germline assignment: CDR1 DFQATT and CDR2 SNEGSKA (reference sequence). CDR3 in amino acids: CSAIDPSRNNEQFF. The CDR3 coding sequence is TGCAGTGCCATAGACCCATCGAGGAACAATGAGCAGTTCTTC.

This clonotype has a count of ten or more. The chain has TRBV13 and TRBJ2-5, with D possibly matching TRBD2 (7 bases). Trimming cost V 3 bases and J 0 bases, with 14 bases left between them. This CDR3 contains 16 residues. The V gene's germline CDR1 is PRHDT and CDR2 FYEKMQ (reference sequence). For the CDR3, the DNA is TGTGCCAGCAGCTTCAGGGGAGGGGAGTACCAAGAGACCCAGTACTTC. Protein sequence: CASSFRGGEYQETQYF.

The table lists this clonotype with many counts. The chain has TRBV2 and TRBJ1-5; the D is unclear. CDR3 size: 15 residues. Germline CDR1 reads SNHLY; CDR2 reads FYNNEI. Trimming left V 6 bases short and J 5 bases short, with 17 bases between. As DNA, the CDR3 is TGTGCCAGCAGCCCTGGTCAGGTGGGGTATCAGCCCCAGCATTTT. Protein sequence: CASSPGQVGYQPQHF.

This clonotype is labeled medium-sized. The chain recombines TRBV6-1 with TRBJ2-7, with 9 bases that match TRBD1. Trimming removed 8 bases from V and 6 bases from J; junction bases left unmatched: 8. Germline V CDR1 and CDR2: MNHNS, SASEGT. This CDR3 is built from 13 residues. CDR3 in DNA: TGTGCCAGCGGCGGACAGGGGAGCCCCGAGCAGTACTTC. Protein sequence: CASGGQGSPEQYF.

This clonotype ranks as medium-sized (0.01 to 0.1%). The rearrangement joins TRBV5-1 to TRBJ1-2; D ambiguous. This CDR3 is built from 11 residues. Trimming pared 4 bases from V and 3 bases from J, leaving 4 bases between. Germline V gene lookup returns CDR1 SGHRS and CDR2 YFSETQ. The CDR3: CASSEDYGYTF. The CDR3 DNA is TGCGCCAGCAGCGAAGACTATGGCTACACCTTC.

In its sample, this clonotype ranks as medium-sized. The chain is built from TRBV28 and TRBJ2-3; TRBD1 is a possible D gene (6 bases). CDR3 length: 15 amino acids. Deletions cut 6 bases from V and 2 bases from J, with 15 bases between. In germline, CDR1 is MDHEN, CDR2 SYDVKM. The CDR3 region has the DNA TGTGCCAGCAGCACCCGGGACACCTTCACAGATACGCAGTATTTT. Translating gives CASSTRDTFTDTQYF.

Only a few counts were recorded for this clonotype. This chain links TRBV11-2 with TRBJ2-3; 10 bases align to TRBD2. V shed 5 bases and J 0 bases; nucleotides not matched to a gene: 11. CDR3 length: 18 residues. The V gene's germline CDR1 is SGHAT and CDR2 FQNNGV. CDR3 bases: TGTGCCAGCAGCGTAATTCGCGGGACTAGCGATAGCACAGATACGCAGTATTTT. Protein: CASSVIRGTSDSTDTQYF.

This clonotype was counted ten times or more. V is TRBV20-1 and J is TRBJ2-7; TRBD1 matches 10 bases. In germline, CDR1 is DFQATT, CDR2 SNEGSKA (reference sequence). Germline trimming cut 1 base from V and 3 bases from J; bases unmatched to any gene: 15. The CDR3 spans 18 residues. The CDR3: CSARGQGAGSNRGYEQYF. The CDR3 DNA is TGCAGTGCTAGAGGACAGGGGGCAGGGTCCAACCGGGGCTACGAGCAGTACTTC.

This clonotype came up many times. The J gene is TRBJ1-2, the V gene TRBV5-6; tentatively, D is TRBD1 (6 bases). Trimming pared 2 bases from V and 2 bases from J, leaving 16 bases between. The CDR3 runs 16 residues. CDR1 SGHDT and CDR2 YYEEEE come from the germline V gene. The CDR3: CASSFGEGGRNYGYTF. CDR3 sequence (DNA): TGTGCCAGCAGCTTTGGTGAAGGGGGACGCAACTATGGCTACACCTTC.

This clonotype occurred many times. The V and J genes are TRBV3-1 and TRBJ2-3; D is unresolved. The CDR3 is 15 residues long. The germline V and J ends were trimmed by 0 bases and 2 bases, with 9 bases remaining between them. Germline V gene data show CDR1 as LGHDT and CDR2 as YNNKEL (reference sequence). The CDR3 DNA reads TGTGCCAGCAGCCAAGATGGAGAGTACACAGATACGCAGTATTTT. This sequence encodes CASSQDGEYTDTQYF.

This clonotype occurred many times. The chain carries TRBV30 and TRBJ1-6, with 7 positions matching TRBD1. Trimming removed 0 bases from V and 9 bases from J; junction bases left unmatched: 11. The CDR3 has 16 amino acids. CDR1 and CDR2 from the germline V gene are GTSNPN and SVGIG (reference sequence). The CDR3 is CAWSVHRQGSPSPLHF. In DNA, the CDR3 is TGTGCCTGGAGTGTACACCGACAGGGATCTCCTTCACCCCTCCACTTT. Full variable domain (outside the CDR3, taken from reference TRBV30 and TRBJ1-6): SQTIHQWPATLVQPVGSPLSLECTVEGTSNPNLYWYRQAAGRGLQLLFYSVGIGQISSEVPQNLSASRPQDRQFILSSKKLLLSDSGFYLCAWSVHRQGSPSPLHFGNGTRLTVT.

This clonotype was detected many times. V is TRBV7-9 and J is TRBJ2-3; 7 nucleotides line up with TRBD2. J was trimmed by 2 bases and V by 2 bases; bases with no gene match: 4. The CDR3 is made up of 15 amino acids. Germline V gives CDR1 SEHNR, CDR2 FQNEAQ (reference sequence). This CDR3 is CASSLTSGATDTQYF. DNA of the CDR3: TGTGCCAGCAGCTTAACAAGCGGGGCCACAGATACGCAGTATTTT.